The next 10 T cell receptor beta chains were all read from a single sample in a study of a mutant IDH1 vaccine in newly diagnosed glioma. Clones were read by immunoSEQ multiplex PCR, and TCRdb kept only the in-frame ones, dropping some. The table lists under 45,000 clones, roughly 90% of them singletons. These receptors' antigens are unknown. Time point here: week 23, last vaccination. Every single dose of the vaccine, 300 ug of mutant IDH1 20-mer peptide, came with topical imiquimod. The input for sequencing was PBMCs, taken from a glioma patient whose treatment included an IDH1 peptide vaccine. The receptors shown here come from a man in his fifties or sixties with glioma.

This CDR3 is CASILGGGPREEQYF. The CDR3 nucleotides read TGTGCCAGCATCTTGGGGGGGGGCCCTCGAGAGGAGCAGTACTTC. The genes are TRBV28 and TRBJ2-7, with D perhaps TRBD2 (7 bases). Per the germline V gene, CDR1 is MDHEN and CDR2 is SYDVKM. This CDR3 spans 15 amino acids. V dropped 7 bases and J dropped 7 bases, with 23 bases sitting between them.

This sequence joins TRBV2 and TRBJ2-7; 9 bases fit TRBD2. CDR1 and CDR2 (germline): SNHLY, FYNNEI. This CDR3 is 13 amino acids long. J was trimmed by 4 bases and V by 8 bases; bases with no gene match: 6. The CDR3 DNA follows: TGTGCCAGCGGGTCAGCGGGGGGTTACGAGCAGTACTTC. This encodes CASGSAGGYEQYF.

This rearrangement joins TRBV7-2 to TRBJ2-7, with D possibly matching TRBD2 (6 bases). CDR1 SGHTA and CDR2 FQGNSA come from the germline V gene. The CDR3 contains 14 residues. The V and J ends lost 1 base and 3 bases respectively, with 10 bases between them. The CDR3 DNA is TGTGCCAGCAGCTTAGGCGGGGTAAACTACGAGCAGTACTTC. Translated, it gives CASSLGGVNYEQYF.

This clone is a singleton in its sample. V and J are TRBV6-5 and TRBJ1-6, with TRBD1 matching 8 bases. Germline trimming cut 6 bases from V and 6 bases from J; bases unmatched to any gene: 7. This CDR3 is built from 15 residues. Germline V gives CDR1 MNHEY, CDR2 SVGAGI. CDR3 DNA sequence: TGTGCCAGCAGCACAGACAGGGGCTCTAATTCACCCCTCCACTTT. Protein product: CASSTDRGSNSPLHF.

CDR3 sequence: CASSQVVEENTEAFF. CDR3 bases: TGCGCCAGCAGCCAAGTTGTGGAGGAGAACACTGAAGCTTTCTTT. The chain combines TRBV4-1 with TRBJ1-1; D not resolved. V was pared by 1 base and J by 1 base, with 10 bases between. This CDR3 comprises 15 residues. Germline V gene lookup returns CDR1 MGHRA and CDR2 YSYEKL.

V is TRBV29-1 and J is TRBJ2-2; the D call may be TRBD1 or TRBD2 (5 bases each). The length of the CDR3 is 13 residues. V lost 4 bases, J lost 4 bases, and 10 bases lay in between. The germline V gene has CDR1 SQVTM and CDR2 ANQGSEA. The CDR3 DNA sequence: TGCAGCGTTGGAGGGACCTCCACCGGGGAGCTGTTTTTT. This sequence encodes CSVGGTSTGELFF.

The V and J genes are TRBV28 and TRBJ1-1; D ambiguous. CDR3 size: 12 residues. From germline, CDR1 is MDHEN and CDR2 SYDVKM. Trimming stripped 5 bases from V and 1 base from J, with 5 bases between. The CDR3 protein is CASSGENTEAFF. The CDR3 DNA follows: TGTGCCAGCAGTGGCGAGAACACTGAAGCTTTCTTT.

The chain has TRBV6-1 and TRBJ1-1; D ambiguous. Germline CDR1 reads MNHNS; CDR2 reads SASEGT. The CDR3 runs to 13 residues. Deletions cut 6 bases from V and 7 bases from J, with 15 bases between. The CDR3 bases are TGTGCCAGCAGCCTCCTAACGAGCAATGAAGCTTTCTTT. It is translated as CASSLLTSNEAFF.

This CDR3 reads CASSLWSAGGNSPLHF. In nucleotides, the CDR3 is TGTGCCAGCAGCTTATGGTCGGCCGGTGGGAATTCACCCCTCCACTTT. The chain combines TRBV7-3 with TRBJ1-6, with no clear D. Germline CDR1 is SGHTA and CDR2 is FQGTGA. The CDR3 is 16 residues long. Trimming pared 2 bases from V and 7 bases from J, leaving 15 bases between.

This clone has more than one count but fewer than ten. The rearrangement uses TRBV28 and TRBJ2-7, with D maybe TRBD1 (5 bases). From germline, CDR1 is MDHEN and CDR2 SYDVKM. CDR3 size: 15 residues. V lost 2 bases and J 1 base, leaving 12 bases between the germline ends. CDR3 nucleotides: TGTGCCAGCAGTTTACGGCAGGGCGCTTCCTACGAGCAGTACTTC. Translated: CASSLRQGASYEQYF. Complete variable domain (other parts from reference TRBV28 and TRBJ2-7): DVKVTQSSRYLVKRTGEKVFLECVQDMDHENMFWYRQDPGLGLRLIYFSYDVKMKEKGDIPEGYSVSREKKERFSLILESASTNQTSMYLCASSLRQGASYEQYFGPGTRLTVT.